The 4 T cell receptor beta chains listed next were all sequenced from one sample in a study of T cell repertoires in cytomegalovirus infection. No antigens are known for them. Each CDR3 protein is one row after TCRdb ran MiXCR on the reads. The sample gives fewer than 900,000 distinct CDR3 sequences, almost 30% of which show up once; roughly 13% is in the top ten. Specimen: cultured CD8+ T cells from PBMCs, collected from culture after CMV antigen stimulation. These receptors all stem from a human donor in good health (CMV status not recorded). Some clones in this sample may be carry-over from other donors' samples.

This clonotype came up many times. The chain carries TRBV7-8 and TRBJ1-5; D ambiguous. Trimming cost V 5 bases and J 7 bases, with 12 bases left between them. The CDR3 has 13 amino acids. Germline CDR1 reads SGHVS; CDR2 reads FQNEAQ. As DNA, the CDR3 is TGTGCCAGCAGCGCCGCAGTCCACCAGCCCCAGCATTTT. Its translation: CASSAAVHQPQHF.

This clonotype was observed a few times. The chain couples TRBV11-1 to TRBJ2-7, with 8 bases that match TRBD1. CDR1 and CDR2 (germline): SGHAT, FQDESV (reference sequence). The CDR3 is 13 amino acids. Trimming took 7 bases from V and 4 from J; bases not matched to a gene: 6. The DNA for the CDR3 is TGTGCCAGCACCGAGACAGGGGAATACGAGCAGTACTTC. Translating gives CASTETGEYEQYF.

This clonotype was seen more than once but under ten times. V and J are TRBV7-6 and TRBJ1-4; D gene ambiguous. Germline V gene data show CDR1 as SGHVS and CDR2 as FNYEAQ. The V end was cut by 3 bases, the J end by 4 bases, with 12 bases between. The CDR3 has 15 amino acids. The CDR3 sequence is CASSFPDGVNEKLFF. CDR3 DNA: TGTGCCAGCAGCTTCCCGGACGGAGTTAATGAAAAACTGTTTTTT.

The rearrangement uses TRBV3-1 and TRBJ1-2; no clear D gene. Trimming removed 2 bases from V and 1 base from J, with 14 bases in between. The germline V gene encodes CDR1 LGHDT and CDR2 YNNKEL (reference sequence). The CDR3 length is 16 residues. CDR3 nucleotide sequence: TGTGCCAGCAGCCAAAATTTAGCCATACATAACTATGGCTACACCTTC. Amino acids: CASSQNLAIHNYGYTF. Based on the CDR3 plus reference TRBV3-1 and TRBJ1-2, the full variable domain is DTAVSQTPKYLVTQMGNDKSIKCEQNLGHDTMYWYKQDSKKFLKIMFSYNNKELIINETVPNRFSPKSPDKAHLNLHINSLELGDSAVYFCASSQNLAIHNYGYTFGSGTRLTVV.